This entry describes one T cell receptor beta chain. The data were obtained in a study of blood T cell repertoires in COVID-19. In the study overall: Samples of COVID-19 (acute and convalescent) were obtained from the United States, Italy and Spain. Sources were T cells, B-cell-depleted T cells, or PBMCs; the material itself was cDNA or gDNA.

As originally analysed: Amplifying reference gene primers gave estimates of nucleated cell counts. Here immunoSEQ multiplex PCR was the method, and the copy in TCRdb shows in-frame clones only, minus some. V, J and clone size are those of that table, while D and trimming were read from the DNA. The profile covers 95,000 to 110,000 clones, with roughly nine tenths appearing a single time and about 6.3% taken by the ten largest. Germline values: CDR1 MDHEN, CDR2 SYDVKM. The CDR3 is made up of 15 amino acids. V lost 11 bases and J lost 3; bases outside the gene matches: 13. This TCR derives from a human donor in a cohort sampled during active COVID-19. The chain is built from TRBV28 and TRBJ1-2, with 9 bases aligning to TRBD1. Sequenced material: peripheral blood. The CDR3 reads CASAARDRAYYGYTF. Here the CDR3 DNA reads TGTGCCTCAGCGGCCCGGGACAGGGCGTACTATGGCTACACCTTC.